The 8 T cell receptor beta chains below all came from one sample that was sequenced in a study. Each CDR3 protein gets one entry after TCRdb re-called the 5' RACE reads with MiXCR. The sample lists 6,000 or so distinct CDR3 sequences, roughly three fifths occurring once. Material for sequencing was naive CD4+ T cells sorted from blood. Subset indicated: naive CD4+ T cells, CD4+CD45RA+CD25-. These receptors all stem from a female donor with breast cancer.

V gene TRBV4-3 combines with J gene TRBJ1-1, with a possible D match to TRBD1 (6 bases). The CDR3 is made up of 19 amino acids. V was pared by 3 bases and J by 1 base, with 24 bases between. Germline loops: CDR1 LGHNA, CDR2 YSLEER. DNA of the CDR3: TGCGCCAGCAGCCAGGAGTGGGGGTCAGCGACAGGCCAGAACACTGAAGCTTTCTTT. Protein product: CASSQEWGSATGQNTEAFF.

The J gene is TRBJ2-1, the V gene TRBV6-2 or TRBV6-3; possibly TRBD2 for D (6 bases). Germline V gene lookup returns CDR1 MNHEY and CDR2 SVGEGT. Between the trimmed V and J ends, which lost 7 bases and 7 bases, there was a span of 14 bases. The CDR3 covers 13 residues. CDR3 sequence (DNA): TGTGCCAGCACCGGGAGAGGACGAAATGAGCAGTTCTTC. Protein product: CASTGRGRNEQFF.

The CDR3 region is CSAKRQDWDVKLFF. The CDR3 nucleotides are TGCAGTGCCAAACGACAAGACTGGGATGTAAAACTGTTTTTT. This rearrangement joins TRBV20-1 to TRBJ1-4; D gene uncertain. Germline V gene sequence: CDR1 DFQATT, CDR2 SNEGSKA (reference sequence). The CDR3 length is 14 residues. V gave up 6 bases and J gave up 10 bases, with 21 bases separating them.

This clonotype came up a few times. The chain combines TRBV20-1 with TRBJ2-7, with D possibly being TRBD1 or TRBD2 (5 bases each). CDR1 and CDR2 from the germline V gene are DFQATT and SNEGSKA (reference sequence). Between the trimmed V and J ends, which lost 0 bases and 4 bases, there was a span of 10 bases. The CDR3 has 13 residues. For the CDR3, the DNA is TGCAGTGCTAGAGATCGGGACCTTTACGAGCAGTACTTC. Its translation is CSARDRDLYEQYF.

The sample holds a few counts of this clonotype. This chain connects TRBV7-2 to TRBJ2-7; TRBD2 matches at 7 bases. CDR1 is SGHTA and CDR2 is FQGNSA in the germline V gene. Losses at the gene ends were 3 bases for V and 6 bases for J; bases not matched to a gene: 11. The CDR3 is 15 amino acids. The CDR3 loop is CASSLREGRLGEQYF. The CDR3 nucleotides are TGTGCCAGCAGCTTGAGGGAGGGCCGTCTCGGCGAGCAGTACTTC.

This clonotype occurred a few times. The rearrangement joins TRBV20-1 to TRBJ1-2; TRBD1 matches 8 bases. Germline assignment: CDR1 DFQATT and CDR2 SNEGSKA (reference sequence). The V and J ends lost 6 bases and 4 bases, in that order; junction bases with no gene match: 4. The CDR3 spans 12 residues. The DNA of the CDR3 is TGCAGTGCATCTGGACAGGGCTATGGCTACACCTTC. Translating it yields CSASGQGYGYTF.

This chain connects TRBV5-1 to TRBJ2-1; the D gene is possibly TRBD1 (6 bases). This CDR3 is 13 amino acids long. Germline values: CDR1 SGHRS, CDR2 YFSETQ. With 4 bases removed from V and 5 bases from J, the gap between germline ends came to 10 bases. CDR3 DNA sequence: TGCGCCAGCAGCATACAGGGAAACAATGAGCAGTTCTTC. Residues: CASSIQGNNEQFF.

The chain has TRBV6-6 and TRBJ2-1, with D maybe TRBD2 (6 bases). V gave up 2 bases and J gave up 9 bases, with 8 bases separating them. CDR3 size: 12 residues. Germline CDR1 MNHNY, CDR2 SVGAGI (reference sequence). The CDR3 region has the DNA TGTGCCAGCAGTTACGGGGGGAGTGAGCAGTTCTTC. It specifies CASSYGGSEQFF.